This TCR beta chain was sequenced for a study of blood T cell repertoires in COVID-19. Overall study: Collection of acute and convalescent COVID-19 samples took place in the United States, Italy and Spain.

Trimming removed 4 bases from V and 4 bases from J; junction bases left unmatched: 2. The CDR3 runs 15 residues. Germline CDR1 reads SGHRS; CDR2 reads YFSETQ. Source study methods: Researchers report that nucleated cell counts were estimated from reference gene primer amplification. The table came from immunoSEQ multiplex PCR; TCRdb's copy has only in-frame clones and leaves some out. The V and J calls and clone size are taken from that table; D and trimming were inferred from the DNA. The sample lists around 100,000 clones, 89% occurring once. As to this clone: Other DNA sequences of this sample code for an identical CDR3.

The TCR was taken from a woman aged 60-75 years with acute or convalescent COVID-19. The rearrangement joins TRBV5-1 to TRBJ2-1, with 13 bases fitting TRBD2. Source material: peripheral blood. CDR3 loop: CASSPGLAGYNEQFF. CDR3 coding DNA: TGCGCCAGCAGCCCGGGACTAGCGGGATACAATGAGCAGTTCTTC.